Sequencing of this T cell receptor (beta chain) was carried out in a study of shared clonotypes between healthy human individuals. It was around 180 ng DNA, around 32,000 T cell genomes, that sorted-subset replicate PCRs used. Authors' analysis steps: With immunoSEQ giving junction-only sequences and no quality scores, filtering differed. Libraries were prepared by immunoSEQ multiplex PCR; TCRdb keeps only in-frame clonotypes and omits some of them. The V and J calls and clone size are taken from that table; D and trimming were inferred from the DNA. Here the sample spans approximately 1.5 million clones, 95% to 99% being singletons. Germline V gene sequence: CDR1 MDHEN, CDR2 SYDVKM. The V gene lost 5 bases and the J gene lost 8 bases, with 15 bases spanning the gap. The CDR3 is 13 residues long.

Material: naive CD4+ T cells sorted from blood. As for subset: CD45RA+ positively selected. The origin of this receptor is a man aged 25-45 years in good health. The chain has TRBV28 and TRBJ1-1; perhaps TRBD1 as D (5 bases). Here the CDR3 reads CASSHGTPGEAFF. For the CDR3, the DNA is TGTGCCAGCAGTCACGGGACTCCAGGGGAAGCTTTCTTT.